This T cell receptor (beta chain) was sequenced in a study of T cells in Graves' hyperthyroidism and ophthalmopathy (dated 2019 in TCRdb). The study in broad terms: Peripheral blood was collected at initial diagnosis, before any treatment. TCR V-J signatures able to tell the groups apart were searched for in a discovery cohort of 95 or so patients, of whom more than 40 had Graves' ophthalmopathy and roughly 57 had stable Graves' hyperthyroidism. An independent validation cohort of 18 to 20 hyperthyroidism patients and 17 patients who later progressed to ophthalmopathy tested prospective prediction of ophthalmopathy. The 100 discovery patients were randomly split 7:3 into training and test sets. Thyroid tissue and blood T-cell repertoires from six Graves' hyperthyroidism patients were also compared in the study. After sampling, hyperthyroidism patients received methimazole starting at 30 mg daily, and ophthalmopathy patients received high-dose intravenous methylprednisolone. The paper describes TCR Vbeta CDR3 sequencing of around 130 peripheral blood samples, made up of under 50 ophthalmopathy patients, 70 to 80 hyperthyroidism patients and 17 progressor patients.

A patient counted as having stable Graves' hyperthyroidism if no progression to ophthalmopathy occurred over 18 months of follow-up. Hyperthyroidism patients were newly diagnosed, had a disease duration of under 2 months, and were aged 18 to 65 years. Any patient with an uncontrolled infection, another autoimmune disease, pregnancy or lactation was excluded. Diagnoses relied on clinical symptoms, serum thyroxine and TRAb, thyroid ultrasound and orbital computed tomography. PBMCs were separated from roughly 9.6 ml of fresh peripheral blood using Ficoll-Paque density gradient centrifugation. Total RNA was extracted using Trizol reagent, and RNA quality was assessed on an Agilent 2100 Bioanalyzer. Note on this clonotype: Its binding antigen is unknown. Base qualities are not at hand, and no much larger clone is one base apart.

What the study reported, not specific to this receptor: A model built on a 13 V-J signature distinguished ophthalmopathy from stable hyperthyroidism, reaching around 90% sensitivity and about 81% specificity in cross-validation and 80%/75% in testing. No statistical method was used to fix the sample size in advance, and group allocation was not hidden from the investigators. In validation, progression to ophthalmopathy was predicted by the model with approximately 67% sensitivity and 72.22% specificity, a median of roughly 6 months before onset. Blood samples also contained most of the expanded thyroid clonotypes (frequency above 0.001), which suggests that blood repertoires may reflect thyroid immune responses.

The TCR beta CDR3 regions were amplified from RNA transcripts. A first-round RT-PCR of the TCR CDR3 used the HTBI primer set with the Qiagen OneStep RT-PCR kit. The libraries were constructed in a second round of multiplex PCR and then size-selected and purified. Sequencing of the libraries was done on an Illumina HiSeq2000 using paired-end 100 bp reads. Turning to the authors' computational methods: SOAPnuke was used to process the raw data, throwing out any read that contained adapters or uncalled bases, had a mean Phred below 15, or lacked an exact constant-primer or identifier match. COPE v1.2.5 was used to merge high-quality paired reads, and clonotypes were defined as unique nucleotide sequences. MiTCR v1.1 was used to align clonotypes to the IMGT TRBV, TRBD and TRBJ reference segments. Analysis was restricted to V-J combinations with a frequency above 0.0001, which covered about 99% of repertoires. A TCS score was defined as the ratio of F50 (clonal expansion) to E x V (chaos), with BLOSUM62-based TCRdist applied between CDR3 peptides within each V-J. Welch's t-statistics and random forest reduced approximately 520 V-J features to roughly 13, which were used in a naive Bayes classifier (R e1071). Starting from the raw public reads, TCRdb applied fastp trimming at Q25, assembled clones with MiXCR and retained in-frame beta chains. Each entry merges the rows of one CDR3 protein and shows their most common DNA and genes. The V and J calls here are based on TCRdb, not the publication. Present in this sample are about 360,000 distinct CDR3 sequences, roughly 25% of which were seen just once. The ten largest account for more than 60% of the sample.

Sequencing was carried out using blood. The source is a man aged 50-60 years with Graves' hyperthyroidism.

The CDR3 sequence is CASSWTGPDGYTF. Here is the DNA: TGCGCCAGCAGCTGGACGGGTCCCGACGGCTACACCTTC. The chain was built from TRBV5-1 and TRBJ1-2; the D gene assignment is ambiguous. The germline V gene gives CDR1 as SGHRS and CDR2 as YFSETQ. Spanning cysteine to phenylalanine, the CDR3 consists of 13 amino acids. Just CDR3 DNA is preserved here, 39 bases in frame from base 1. Trimming at the junction amounts to 3 bases on V and 8 bases on J, and the germline ends lie 14 bases apart.